The 9 T cell receptor beta chains given below trace back to one sample, sequenced in a study of T cells in Graves' hyperthyroidism and ophthalmopathy. The TCR beta CDR3 regions underwent amplification using RNA transcripts as the source. The HTBI primer set was used in a first-round RT-PCR of the TCR CDR3. From the multiplex PCR reads, TCRdb called clonotypes with MiXCR, one entry per CDR3 protein. The sample consists of roughly 660,000 distinct CDR3 sequences, roughly a sixth of them appearing once. The sample comprised blood. The origin of the receptors is a man between 50 and 59 years old with Graves' hyperthyroidism.

This clonotype has a count of ten or more. This chain uses TRBV7-3 with TRBJ2-3, with D perhaps matching TRBD2 (6 bases). V was pared by 2 bases and J by 4 bases, with 16 bases between. Germline V gene lookup returns CDR1 SGHTA and CDR2 FQGTGA. This CDR3 is built from 16 residues. In DNA, the CDR3 is TGTGCCAGCAGCTTATACGGAGGGCCGGAGTCAGATACGCAGTATTTT. Its translation is CASSLYGGPESDTQYF.

The chain joins TRBV6-5 to TRBJ2-2, with unresolved D. Looked up from germline, CDR1 is MNHEY and CDR2 is SVGAGI. This CDR3 contains 15 residues. V lost 2 bases to trimming and J lost 2 bases, with 9 bases between them. CDR3 DNA: TGTGCCAGCAGTTACGAAGGACCAAACACCGGGGAGCTGTTTTTT. Its translation is CASSYEGPNTGELFF.

Concerning this clonotype: Lacking the conserved final phenylalanine or tryptophan, this CDR3 likely reflects a read error. This rearrangement joins TRBV28 to TRBJ1-1, with a tentative D call TRBD1 (5 bases). Trimming pared 5 bases from V and 0 bases from J, leaving 13 bases between. CDR1 MDHEN and CDR2 SYDVKM come from the germline V gene. The CDR3 is made up of 15 amino acids. The CDR3 DNA reads as TGTGCCAGCAGTCCCTCGACAGTAATGAACACTGAAGCTTTCCTT. Translating it yields CASSPSTVMNTEAFL.

This clonotype has at least ten counts. The chain uses TRBV24-1 and TRBJ2-7; 8 bases are a match to TRBD2. The V gene end was trimmed by 3 bases and the J gene end by 4 bases; junction bases not matched to a gene: 16. CDR3 length: 18 residues. Germline V CDR1 and CDR2: KGHDR, SFDVKD. The CDR3 DNA is TGTGCCACCAGTGATACGAAGGCCAGCGGGAGCCTTTTGTACGAGCAGTACTTC. Amino acid sequence: CATSDTKASGSLLYEQYF.

This clonotype was seen repeatedly, ten times or more. V is TRBV6-1 and J is TRBJ1-2; 8 bases map to TRBD1. V shed 5 bases and J 5 bases; nucleotides not matched to a gene: 16. The germline V gene has CDR1 MNHNS and CDR2 SASEGT. This CDR3 is 17 amino acids long. Written as DNA, the CDR3 is TGTGCCAGCAGTTACGGGGGGACAGGAAAAGCCGATTATGGCTACACCTTC. Translation gives CASSYGGTGKADYGYTF.

This clonotype was found many times. This chain joins TRBV7-2 and TRBJ1-6, with D perhaps TRBD1 (5 bases). Trimming took 5 bases from V and 8 from J, leaving 19 bases between them. This CDR3 region has 16 residues. Germline loops: CDR1 SGHTA, CDR2 FQGNSA. The CDR3 reads CASSRPTGSQDSPLHF. Written as DNA, the CDR3 is TGTGCCAGCAGCCGGCCCACAGGATCCCAGGATTCACCCCTCCACTTT. Combining the CDR3 with reference TRBV7-2 and TRBJ1-6 gives the whole variable domain GAGVSQSPSNKVTEKGKDVELRCDPISGHTALYWYRQSLGQGLEFLIYFQGNSAPDKSGLPSDRFSAERTGGSVSTLTIQRTQQEDSAVYLCASSRPTGSQDSPLHFGNGTRLTVT.

This clonotype was found many times. The chain has TRBV28 and TRBJ2-1, with D possibly TRBD1 on 5 matching bases. Germline loops: CDR1 MDHEN, CDR2 SYDVKM. The V and J ends lost 9 bases and 0 bases respectively, with 12 bases between them. The CDR3 has 14 residues. CDR3 protein: CASSDSFSYNEQFF. CDR3 DNA: TGTGCCAGTTCTGACAGTTTCTCCTACAATGAGCAGTTCTTC.

This clonotype was detected ten times or more. The CDR3 nucleotides read TGTGCCACCAGTGATTCGACTAGCTCCTACACAGATACGCAGTATTTT. As protein: CATSDSTSSYTDTQYF. V and J are TRBV24-1 and TRBJ2-3; 7 bases match TRBD2. The CDR3 is 16 amino acids. Germline lookup yields CDR1 KGHDR and CDR2 SFDVKD. Trimming cost V 2 bases and J 2 bases; bases outside gene matches: 6.

The table lists this clonotype with a few counts. The genes are TRBV7-9 and TRBJ2-1; D remains ambiguous. This CDR3 is 13 amino acids long. Trimming left V 0 bases short and J 12 bases short, with 12 bases between. The germline CDR1 and CDR2 sequences are SEHNR and FQNEAQ (reference sequence). DNA of the CDR3: TGTGCCAGCAGCTTAGCGCTGATGGTGGGGCAGTTCTTC. Its translation: CASSLALMVGQFF.